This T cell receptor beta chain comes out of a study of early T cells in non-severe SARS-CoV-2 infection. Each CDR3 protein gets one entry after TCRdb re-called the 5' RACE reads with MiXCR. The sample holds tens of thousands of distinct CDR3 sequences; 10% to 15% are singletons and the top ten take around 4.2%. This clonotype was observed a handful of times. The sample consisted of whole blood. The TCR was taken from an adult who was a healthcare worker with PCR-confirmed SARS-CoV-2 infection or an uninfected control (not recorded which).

CDR3 sequence: CASRLDGGNEKLFF. The CDR3 DNA is TGTGCCAGCAGACTTGACGGGGGTAATGAAAAACTGTTTTTT. The V gene is TRBV12-3 or TRBV12-4, the J gene TRBJ1-4, with a tentative D call TRBD1 (5 bases). V shed 6 bases and J shed 4 bases, with 12 bases lying between them. CDR3 length: 14 residues.